This T cell receptor (beta chain) is from a study of T cells in pancreatic ductal adenocarcinoma. With respect to this clone: Its antigen is undetermined.

No neoadjuvant therapy was given to the selected pancreatic ductal adenocarcinoma patients before their surgery. Broader study findings: Unique clonotypes were approximately 8-fold more numerous in blood than in tumor. The resected cohort was biased toward the minority with early-stage disease. Enrichment of CD45RO+ effector over naive T cells in tumors may bias clonality. Blood clonality (roughly 0.07) did not differ significantly from tumor (about 0.12).

Produced via immunoSEQ multiplex PCR; TCRdb's table is partial and in-frame only. Among more than 15,000 clones listed, 88% were seen once. V lost 4 bases to trimming and J lost 7 bases, with 18 bases between them. There are 15 residues in the CDR3. The germline V gene encodes CDR1 SGHKS and CDR2 YYEKEE (reference sequence). Specimen: PBMCs. This TCR derives from a human donor with pancreatic ductal adenocarcinoma. The chain is built from TRBV5-5 and TRBJ2-1, with D possibly matching TRBD2 (7 bases). The CDR3 coding sequence is TGTGCCAGCAGCCAGGAGGGGGGGCTAAAGAATGAGCAGTTCTTC. It specifies CASSQEGGLKNEQFF.